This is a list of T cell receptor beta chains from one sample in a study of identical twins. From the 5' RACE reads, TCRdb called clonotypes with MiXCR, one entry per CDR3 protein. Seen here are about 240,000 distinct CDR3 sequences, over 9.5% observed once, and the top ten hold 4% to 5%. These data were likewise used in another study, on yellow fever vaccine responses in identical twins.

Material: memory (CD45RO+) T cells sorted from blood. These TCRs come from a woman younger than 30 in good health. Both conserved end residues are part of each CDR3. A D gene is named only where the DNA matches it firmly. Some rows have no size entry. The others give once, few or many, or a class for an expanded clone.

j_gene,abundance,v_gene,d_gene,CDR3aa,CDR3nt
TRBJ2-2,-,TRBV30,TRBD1,CASQGGTGAYGELFF,TGTGCCTCCCAAGGGGGGACAGGGGCGTACGGGGAGCTGTTTTTT
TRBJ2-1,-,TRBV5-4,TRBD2,CAGATGRVNEQFF,TGTGCCGGCGCCACCGGGAGGGTCAATGAGCAGTTCTTC
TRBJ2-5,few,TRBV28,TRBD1,CASSNRDREETQYF,TGTGCCAGCAGTAACCGGGACAGGGAGGAGACCCAGTACTTC
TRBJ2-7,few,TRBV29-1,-,CSVASGTMIHEQYF,TGCAGCGTTGCTTCCGGGACAATGATCCACGAGCAGTACTTC
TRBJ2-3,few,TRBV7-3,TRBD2,CASSLYAGGTDTQYF,TGTGCCAGCAGCTTATATGCGGGGGGAACAGATACGCAGTATTTT
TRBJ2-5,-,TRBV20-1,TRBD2,CSAREETSGQETQYF,TGCAGTGCTAGAGAAGAGACTAGCGGACAAGAGACCCAGTACTTC
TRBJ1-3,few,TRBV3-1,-,CASSPAATLGNTIYF,TGTGCCAGCAGCCCGGCCGCAACCCTCGGAAACACCATATATTTT
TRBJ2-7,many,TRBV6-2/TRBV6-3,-,CASSYSRVGTGSYEQYF,TGTGCCAGCAGTTACTCGAGAGTAGGAACAGGTTCCTACGAGCAGTACTTC
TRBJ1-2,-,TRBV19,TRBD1,CASSPTGWKDGYTF,TGTGCCAGTAGCCCGACAGGGTGGAAGGATGGCTACACCTTC
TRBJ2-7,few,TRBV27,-,CASSFGLQTGQYF,TGTGCCAGCAGTTTTGGTTTACAGACGGGGCAGTACTTC
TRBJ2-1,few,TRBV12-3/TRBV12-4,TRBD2,CASRHSSRTSGTNEQFF,TGTGCCAGCAGGCATTCTAGCCGGACTAGCGGGACAAATGAGCAGTTCTTC
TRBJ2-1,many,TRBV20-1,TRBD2,CSALRLAGGPEQFF,TGCAGTGCGCTAAGACTAGCGGGAGGGCCCGAGCAGTTCTTC
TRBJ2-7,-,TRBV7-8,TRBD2,CASSSTLAGDQYF,TGTGCCAGCAGCTCGACACTAGCGGGAGATCAGTACTTC
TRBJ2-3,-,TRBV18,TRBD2,CASSRGTSGSGDTQYF,TGTGCCAGCTCACGAGGGACTAGCGGGAGTGGAGATACGCAGTATTTT
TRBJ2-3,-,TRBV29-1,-,CSVRVGDTQYF,TGCAGCGTTCGAGTGGGGGATACGCAGTATTTT
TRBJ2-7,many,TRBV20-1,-,CSARDMSYEQYF,TGCAGTGCCCGGGACATGTCCTACGAGCAGTACTTC
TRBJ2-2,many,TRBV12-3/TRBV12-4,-,CASSLFTGELFF,TGTGCCAGCAGTTTATTCACCGGGGAGCTGTTTTTT
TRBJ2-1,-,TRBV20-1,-,CSAGRLTAYNEQFF,TGCAGTGCTGGGAGACTAACGGCCTACAATGAGCAGTTCTTC
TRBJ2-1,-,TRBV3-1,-,CASSPVLGWGNEQFF,TGTGCCAGCAGCCCAGTCCTCGGCTGGGGCAATGAGCAGTTCTTC
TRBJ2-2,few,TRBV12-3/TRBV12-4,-,CASPVLGTGELFF,TGTGCCAGCCCTGTCCTAGGCACCGGGGAGCTGTTTTTT
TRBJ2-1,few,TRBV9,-,CASSVDLPRGKGSYNEQFF,TGTGCCAGCAGCGTAGATCTACCCCGGGGGAAGGGGTCCTACAATGAGCAGTTCTTC
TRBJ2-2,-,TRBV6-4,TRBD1,CASSDSPGGDRTGELFF,TGTGCCAGCAGTGACAGCCCAGGGGGCGATAGGACCGGGGAGCTGTTTTTT
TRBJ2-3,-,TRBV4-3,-,CASSQGDFGRGDTQYF,TGCGCCAGCAGCCAAGGGGACTTCGGCAGGGGAGATACGCAGTATTTT
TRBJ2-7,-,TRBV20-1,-,CSAREWSQYEQYF,TGCAGTGCTAGAGAATGGAGCCAGTACGAGCAGTACTTC
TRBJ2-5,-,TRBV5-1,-,CASTQSGAISGDQYF,TGCGCCAGCACCCAATCGGGGGCGATATCGGGGGACCAGTACTTC
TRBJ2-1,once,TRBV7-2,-,CASLGRSSYNEQFF,TGTGCCAGCTTGGGACGTAGCTCCTACAATGAGCAGTTCTTC
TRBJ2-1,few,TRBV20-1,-,CSAPPAWSSYNEQFF,TGCAGTGCCCCACCAGCGTGGAGCTCCTACAATGAGCAGTTCTTC
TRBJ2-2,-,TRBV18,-,CASSPSGRAHTGELFF,TGTGCCAGCTCACCGTCGGGCAGGGCCCACACCGGGGAGCTGTTTTTT
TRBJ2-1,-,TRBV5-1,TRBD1,CASSLALWTGVNEQFF,TGCGCCAGCAGCTTGGCCCTCTGGACAGGGGTAAATGAGCAGTTCTTC
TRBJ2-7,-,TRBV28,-,CASSQVVYEQYF,TGTGCCAGCAGTCAGGTAGTCTACGAGCAGTACTTC
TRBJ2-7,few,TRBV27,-,CASSTKPGYEQYF,TGTGCCAGCAGTACTAAGCCGGGCTACGAGCAGTACTTC
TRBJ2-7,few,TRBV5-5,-,CASSQAVRGPSYEQYF,TGTGCCAGCAGCCAGGCAGTTCGGGGACCATCCTACGAGCAGTACTTC
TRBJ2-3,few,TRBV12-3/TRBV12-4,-,CASSQRALPGTDTQYF,TGTGCCAGCAGTCAACGGGCCCTTCCAGGCACAGATACGCAGTATTTT
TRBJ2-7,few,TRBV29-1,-,CSVSGKYEQYF,TGCAGCGTTTCCGGGAAGTACGAGCAGTACTTC
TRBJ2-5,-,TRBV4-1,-,CASSPLGSAGQETQYF,TGCGCCAGCAGCCCCCTGGGTTCGGCTGGACAAGAGACCCAGTACTTC
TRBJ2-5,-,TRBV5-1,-,CASSLEAVTRSTQYF,TGCGCCAGCAGCTTGGAGGCCGTGACGCGTTCGACCCAGTACTTC
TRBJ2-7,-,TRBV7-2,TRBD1,CASSLVQGETYEQYF,TGTGCCAGCAGCTTAGTTCAGGGGGAGACCTACGAGCAGTACTTC
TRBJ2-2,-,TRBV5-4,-,CASSPASERGRELFF,TGTGCCAGCAGCCCCGCCTCGGAACGGGGCCGGGAGCTGTTTTTT